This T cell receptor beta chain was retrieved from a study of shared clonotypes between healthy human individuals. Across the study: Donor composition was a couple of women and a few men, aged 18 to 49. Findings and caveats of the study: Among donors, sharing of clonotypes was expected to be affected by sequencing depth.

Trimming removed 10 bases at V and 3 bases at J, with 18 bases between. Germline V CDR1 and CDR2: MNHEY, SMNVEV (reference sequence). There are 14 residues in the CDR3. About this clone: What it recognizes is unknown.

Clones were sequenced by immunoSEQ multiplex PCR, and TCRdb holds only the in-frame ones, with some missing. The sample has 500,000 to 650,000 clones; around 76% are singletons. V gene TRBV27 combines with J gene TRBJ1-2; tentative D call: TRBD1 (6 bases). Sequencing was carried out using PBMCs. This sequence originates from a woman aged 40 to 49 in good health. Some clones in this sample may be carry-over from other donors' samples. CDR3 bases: TGTGCCACCCTTCGGAGGGGGTCGGACTATGGCTACACCTTC. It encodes CATLRRGSDYGYTF.